These 20 T cell receptor beta chains originate from one sample sequenced in a study of cytomegalovirus exposure and HLA in healthy donors. With 60 Vbeta and 13 Jbeta primers, the PCR was carried out. Sequencing was performed with immunoSEQ multiplex PCR; in TCRdb, only in-frame clones are kept and a portion is missing. The table lists roughly 120,000 clones, about 8.5% of them singletons. The sample consisted of PBMCs. These receptor sequences come from a man in his forties or fifties in good health and CMV-seronegative.

This clone was seen a handful of times. This chain joins TRBV4-3 and TRBJ2-7; D is possibly TRBD2 (5 bases). Germline V gene data show CDR1 as LGHNA and CDR2 as YSLEER. The CDR3 totals 15 residues. Trimming removed 0 bases from V and 0 bases from J, with 9 bases in between. CDR3 DNA sequence: TGCGCCAGCAGCCAAGATGTGGGGAGCTCCTACGAGCAGTACTTC. Amino acids: CASSQDVGSSYEQYF.

V is TRBV13 and J is TRBJ2-3, with TRBD2 identical over 7 bases. CDR1 is PRHDT, CDR2 FYEKMQ, per germline (reference sequence). The CDR3 loop spans 12 amino acids. Germline trimming cut 5 bases from V and 6 bases from J; bases unmatched to any gene: 2. The CDR3 DNA reads TGTGCCAGCAGCCCCGGGAGGGATACGCAGTATTTT. Amino acids: CASSPGRDTQYF.

A few counts support this clone. The genes are TRBV5-6 and TRBJ2-5; 7 nucleotides agree with TRBD1. Germline trimming cut 1 base from V and 1 base from J; bases unmatched to any gene: 1. Germline-derived CDR1 and CDR2 are SGHDT and YYEEEE. The CDR3 runs to 14 residues. The CDR3 region has the DNA TGTGCCAGCAGCTTGAGACAGGGCCAAGAGACCCAGTACTTC. This encodes CASSLRQGQETQYF. The full variable domain, its missing parts supplied by reference TRBV5-6 and TRBJ2-5, is DAGVTQSPTHLIKTRGQQVTLRCSPKSGHDTVSWYQQALGQGPQFIFQYYEEEERQRGNFPDRFSGHQFPNYSSELNVNALLLGDSALYLCASSLRQGQETQYFGPGTRLLVL.

The rearrangement links TRBV27 to TRBJ2-3; TRBD2 aligns across 14 bases. The germline CDR1 and CDR2 sequences are MNHEY and SMNVEV (reference sequence). J was trimmed by 4 bases and V by 5 bases; bases with no gene match: 5. This CDR3 comprises 16 residues. This chain's CDR3 is CASSPLTSGGADTQYF. The CDR3 nucleotides are TGTGCCAGCAGTCCCCTGACTAGCGGGGGGGCAGATACGCAGTATTTT.

This clone was seen a few times. The chain couples TRBV6-1 to TRBJ2-3; D call uncertain. Germline V gives CDR1 MNHNS, CDR2 SASEGT. Trimming pared 8 bases from V and 8 bases from J, leaving 8 bases between. This CDR3 region has 10 residues. The CDR3 is CASSLGTQYF. As DNA, the CDR3 is TGTGCCAGCTCCCTAGGTACGCAGTATTTT.

This chain connects TRBV5-4 to TRBJ1-1, with D unresolved. V gave up 6 bases and J gave up 1 base, with 16 bases separating them. The CDR3 length is 15 residues. CDR1 is SGHNT and CDR2 is YYREEE in the germline V gene (reference sequence). The CDR3 DNA sequence: TGTGCCAGCATCAGGACCCTCGGGGAGAACACTGAAGCTTTCTTT. Translation gives CASIRTLGENTEAFF.

In this sample, this clone turned up a few times. The CDR3: CASSSTGLEVQYF. CDR3 nucleotide sequence: TGTGCCAGCAGCTCTACAGGACTAGAAGTGCAGTATTTT. The gene calls are TRBV11-3 and TRBJ2-3; 7 bases fit TRBD2. The CDR3 runs to 13 residues. Germline V lookup: CDR1 SGHNT, CDR2 YENEEA. V was pared by 4 bases and J by 11 bases, with 9 bases of the junction left unmatched.

This clone has only a few counts. The genes are TRBV7-6 and TRBJ2-2; possible D gene TRBD1, 6 bases. Germline V gives CDR1 SGHVS, CDR2 FNYEAQ. V dropped 7 bases and J dropped 1 base, with 7 bases sitting between them. The CDR3 has 13 residues. The CDR3 protein is CASTRGNTGELFF. In DNA form, the CDR3 reads TGTGCCAGCACCAGGGGGAACACCGGGGAGCTGTTTTTT.

This clone was counted a few times. Within the sample, other DNA sequences also encode this same CDR3. V usage is TRBV5-1 and J usage is TRBJ2-5, with TRBD1 matching over 8 bases. J was trimmed by 2 bases and V by 3 bases; bases with no gene match: 0. From germline, CDR1 is SGHRS and CDR2 YFSETQ. This CDR3 is 13 amino acids long. The CDR3, as DNA: TGCGCCAGCAGCTGGGACAGGCAAGAGACCCAGTACTTC. Encoded protein: CASSWDRQETQYF. The whole variable domain, filled in from reference TRBV5-1 and TRBJ2-5, reads KAGVTQTPRYLIKTRGQQVTLSCSPISGHRSVSWYQQTPGQGLQFLFEYFSETQRNKGNFPGRFSGRQFSNSRSEMNVSTLELGDSALYLCASSWDRQETQYFGPGTRLLVL.

This sequence joins TRBV28 and TRBJ2-1, with D perhaps matching TRBD1 (6 bases). This CDR3 comprises 16 residues. Germline V gives CDR1 MDHEN, CDR2 SYDVKM. Trimming took off 5 bases at V and 0 bases at J, with 14 bases between the two ends. CDR3 coding DNA: TGTGCCAGCAGTGTTCGCCAGGGGAGCTCCTACAATGAGCAGTTCTTC. The encoded protein is CASSVRQGSSYNEQFF.

This clone was counted a few times. The chain uses TRBV4-2 and TRBJ2-7; 10 bases fit TRBD2. The CDR3 runs to 14 residues. Germline CDR1 LGHNA, CDR2 YNFKEQ. The trim removed 11 bases at V and 5 bases at J, leaving 12 bases unmatched. CDR3 bases: TGTGCCTCGCAGGGGCTAGCGGGGGTTAACGAGCAGTACTTC. Its translation: CASQGLAGVNEQYF.

In its sample, this clone was seen a few times. V gene TRBV2 combines with J gene TRBJ2-5, with 9 nucleotides matching TRBD1. The CDR3 spans 13 residues. The V gene's germline CDR1 is SNHLY and CDR2 FYNNEI. J lost 3 bases, V lost 7 bases, and 3 bases had no gene match. Written as DNA, the CDR3 is TGTGCCAGCAATAGGGACAGGGAAGAGACCCAGTACTTC. Translating gives CASNRDREETQYF.

This clone turned up a few times. This chain uses TRBV16 with TRBJ1-4, with TRBD1 as a possible D gene (6 bases). Germline V lookup: CDR1 KGHSY, CDR2 FQNENV. With 4 bases removed from V and 6 bases from J, the gap between germline ends came to 15 bases. The CDR3 is made up of 15 amino acids. The CDR3 sequence: CASSLRGDIDEKLFF. The CDR3 DNA sequence: TGTGCCAGCAGCCTCCGAGGGGACATTGATGAAAAACTGTTTTTT.

Only a few counts were recorded for this clone. The chain carries TRBV7-2 and TRBJ2-7; 9 positions match TRBD2. The V and J ends lost 1 base and 3 bases, in that order; junction bases with no gene match: 13. CDR1 is SGHTA, CDR2 FQGNSA, per germline. The CDR3 has 18 residues. This CDR3 is CASSLGGVSSGIFYEQYF. The DNA of the CDR3 is TGTGCCAGCAGCTTAGGAGGCGTGTCTAGCGGGATTTTCTACGAGCAGTACTTC.

There are a few counts of this clone. V is TRBV7-7 and J is TRBJ1-4; 10 nucleotides align to TRBD1. Unmatched junction bases numbered 5, after V lost 5 bases and J lost 8 bases. The length of the CDR3 is 14 residues. The germline gives CDR1 SSHAT, CDR2 FNYEAQ (reference sequence). The CDR3 spells CASSQGQGKEKLFF. The CDR3 bases are TGTGCCAGCAGCCAGGGACAGGGGAAGGAAAAACTGTTTTTT.

In this sample, this clone turned up a few times. This chain uses TRBV11-2 with TRBJ2-2; TRBD1 agrees at 7 bases. The CDR3 has 12 amino acids. V gave up 5 bases and J gave up 8 bases; unmatched junction bases: 2. Germline loops: CDR1 SGHAT, CDR2 FQNNGV. DNA for the CDR3: TGTGCCAGCAGCGACAGGGTTGGGGAGCTGTTTTTT. Protein product: CASSDRVGELFF.

This clone has just a few counts. The genes are TRBV18 and TRBJ2-1, with 10 bases fitting TRBD2. The CDR3 covers 16 residues. CDR1 is KGHSH and CDR2 is LQKENI in the germline V gene. V was pared by 0 bases and J by 4 bases, with 3 bases of the junction left unmatched. CDR3 coding DNA: TGTGCCAGCTCACCACCGCCTAGCGGGGGATACAATGAGCAGTTCTTC. This codes for CASSPPPSGGYNEQFF.

J is TRBJ2-2 and V is TRBV19; no clear D. CDR3 size: 13 residues. V lost 7 bases, J lost 0 bases, and 6 bases lay in between. Germline V CDR1 and CDR2: LNHDA, SQIVND (reference sequence). The chain's CDR3 is CASTYTNTGELFF. The CDR3 coding sequence is TGTGCCAGTACTTACACGAACACCGGGGAGCTGTTTTTT.

The CDR3 DNA follows: TGTGCCAGTGGACAGGACCGCTCTGGAAACACCATATATTTT. Protein sequence: CASGQDRSGNTIYF. The J gene is TRBJ1-3, the V gene TRBV10-3; 7 nucleotides match TRBD1. The J segment lost 0 bases and the V segment lost 10 bases, leaving 6 bases of the junction unmatched. CDR1 and CDR2 (germline): ENHRY, SYGVKD. This CDR3 has 14 amino acids.

This clone was counted only a few times. The rearrangement joins TRBV7-9 to TRBJ1-2, with D unclear. V was trimmed by 3 bases and J by 3 bases, leaving 17 bases between them. Germline assignment: CDR1 SEHNR and CDR2 FQNEAQ (reference sequence). The CDR3 loop spans 16 amino acids. The CDR3 nucleotides are TGTGCCAGCAGCTTGCCCCCAGGCCTGGACTACTATGGCTACACCTTC. Translating it yields CASSLPPGLDYYGYTF.